This TCR beta chain was sequenced for a study of memory CD4+ T cells and cytomegalovirus serostatus. Whole-study results and caveats: Of roughly 180 reported CMV TCRbeta sequences, about 67 were found in memory CD4+ repertoires.

Using immunoSEQ multiplex PCR, the repertoire was profiled, and TCRdb retains in-frame clones only, with some absent. The sample holds 56,000 or so clones, around three quarters seen once. This CDR3 comprises 16 residues. V trimming: 6 bases; J trimming: 0 bases; junction bases outside the gene matches: 9. Germline V gene data show CDR1 as SNHLY and CDR2 as FYNNEI. Single viable CD3+CD4+CD8-CD45RO+ cells were sorted as the memory CD4+ T cells. Serum IgG to CMV pp150, pp28, p38 and p52 defined serostatus. Notes on this clone: Its specificity is unknown.

The source material was memory CD4+ T cells from blood. The chain employs TRBV2 and TRBJ2-7, with 9 bases aligning to TRBD2. This sequence originates from an adult in good health and CMV-seronegative. Some clones in this sample may be carry-over from other donors' samples. The CDR3 is CASRGGFSGSSYEQYF. The CDR3 DNA is TGTGCCAGCAGGGGGGGTTTTAGCGGGAGCTCCTACGAGCAGTACTTC. The whole variable domain, filled in from reference TRBV2 and TRBJ2-7, reads EPEVTQTPSHQVTQMGQEVILRCVPISNHLYFYWYRQILGQKVEFLVSFYNNEISEKSEIFDDQFSVERPDGSNFTLKIRSTKLEDSAMYFCASRGGFSGSSYEQYFGPGTRLTVT.